The present TCR beta chain was sequenced within a study of T cell responses to AZD1222 COVID-19 vaccine. Using immunoSEQ multiplex PCR, the repertoire was profiled, and TCRdb retains in-frame clones only, with some absent. The data show some 120,000 clones, about 91% seen once. The starting material was peripheral blood, obtained 28 days after the second AZD1222 dose. The receptor was isolated from an adult who received the AZD1222 COVID-19 vaccine.

Here the CDR3 reads CASRNRGKVQYF. CDR3 sequence (DNA): TGTGCCAGCAGAAACAGGGGTAAGGTGCAGTACTTC. V is TRBV2 and J is TRBJ2-7, with 7 bases aligning to TRBD1. Germline V CDR1 and CDR2: SNHLY, FYNNEI. The CDR3 runs to 12 residues. The V gene end was trimmed by 6 bases and the J gene end by 9 bases; junction bases not matched to a gene: 8.